A single sample is the source of the 28 T cell receptor beta chains below, sequenced in a study of cytomegalovirus exposure and HLA in healthy donors. PCR involved 60 Vbeta and 13 Jbeta primers. TCRdb's table, derived via immunoSEQ multiplex PCR, lists solely in-frame clones and lacks some. The sample has 150,000 to 200,000 clones, and its top ten clones hold 1.3%. Input material: PBMCs. The source is an older woman in good health and CMV-seronegative.

The chain combines TRBV5-1 with TRBJ2-7; the D gene is possibly TRBD2 (6 bases). The CDR3 is 16 residues long. Germline loops: CDR1 SGHRS, CDR2 YFSETQ. V dropped 4 bases and J dropped 2 bases, with 19 bases sitting between them. CDR3 residues: CASSPRTSGPTYEQYF. For the CDR3, the DNA is TGCGCCAGCAGCCCGAGGACAAGCGGGCCGACCTACGAGCAGTACTTC. The complete variable domain, with remaining parts taken from reference TRBV5-1 and TRBJ2-7, reads KAGVTQTPRYLIKTRGQQVTLSCSPISGHRSVSWYQQTPGQGLQFLFEYFSETQRNKGNFPGRFSGRQFSNSRSEMNVSTLELGDSALYLCASSPRTSGPTYEQYFGPGTRLTVT.

V usage is TRBV4-1 and J usage is TRBJ2-3, with TRBD2 identical over 10 bases. V was pared by 2 bases and J by 14 bases, with 13 bases of the junction left unmatched. This CDR3 is 15 amino acids long. Germline V gene sequence: CDR1 MGHRA, CDR2 YSYEKL. This chain's CDR3 is CASSQYLAGGPYAYF. CDR3 in DNA: TGCGCCAGCAGCCAATATTTAGCGGGGGGCCCGTATGCGTATTTT.

The chain uses TRBV6-5 and TRBJ2-7; TRBD1 aligns across 10 bases. The V segment lost 0 bases and the J segment 3 bases; nucleotides outside the gene matches: 5. The germline gives CDR1 MNHEY, CDR2 SVGAGI. This CDR3 is built from 16 residues. The DNA for the CDR3 is TGTGCCAGCAGTTACTCCGGGACAGGGGCATTCTACGAGCAGTACTTC. This codes for CASSYSGTGAFYEQYF.

The V and J genes are TRBV7-2 and TRBJ2-5; 8 bases match TRBD2. The CDR3 has 14 residues. Germline V gene sequence: CDR1 SGHTA, CDR2 FQGNSA. The junction had 5 bases not matched to a gene; V was cut back by 7 bases and J by 1 base. The CDR3 region has the DNA TGTGCCAGCACCCCCGGGAGGGCCCAAGAGACCCAGTACTTC. Translation gives CASTPGRAQETQYF. Supplemented by reference TRBV7-2 and TRBJ2-5, the full variable domain reads GAGVSQSPSNKVTEKGKDVELRCDPISGHTALYWYRQSLGQGLEFLIYFQGNSAPDKSGLPSDRFSAERTGGSVSTLTIQRTQQEDSAVYLCASTPGRAQETQYFGPGTRLLVL.

This rearrangement joins TRBV11-1 to TRBJ2-7; D remains unclear. Trimming left V 1 base short and J 2 bases short, with 6 bases between. Germline lookup yields CDR1 SGHAT and CDR2 FQDESV (reference sequence). This CDR3 has 13 amino acids. The CDR3 is CASSLEVAYEQYF. The CDR3 DNA reads TGTGCCAGCAGCTTAGAAGTAGCCTACGAGCAGTACTTC. Based on the CDR3 plus reference TRBV11-1 and TRBJ2-7, the full variable domain is EAEVAQSPRYKITEKSQAVAFWCDPISGHATLYWYRQILGQGPELLVQFQDESVVDDSQLPKDRFSAERLKGVDSTLKIQPAELGDSAMYLCASSLEVAYEQYFGPGTRLTVT.

This sequence joins TRBV5-8 and TRBJ1-1; a possible D gene is TRBD1 (5 bases). V was trimmed by 0 bases and J by 8 bases, leaving 11 bases between them. The length of the CDR3 is 13 residues. Germline CDR1 reads SGHTS; CDR2 reads YDEGEE. CDR3 sequence: CASSLARGGEAFF. The CDR3 region has the DNA TGTGCCAGCAGCTTGGCTCGGGGGGGGGAAGCTTTCTTT.

This chain connects TRBV11-1 to TRBJ2-5, with a tentative D call TRBD2 (5 bases). Germline V gives CDR1 SGHAT, CDR2 FQDESV (reference sequence). The CDR3 length is 15 residues. The V end was cut by 0 bases, the J end by 5 bases, with 13 bases between. The CDR3 loop reads CASSLALGRGETQYF. In DNA form, the CDR3 reads TGTGCCAGCAGCTTAGCGTTGGGGAGAGGTGAGACCCAGTACTTC.

The CDR3 protein is CASSLWDSSGGQFF. CDR3 sequence (DNA): TGTGCCAGCAGCTTATGGGACAGTAGCGGGGGGCAGTTCTTC. The chain links TRBV7-8 to TRBJ2-1; 9 nucleotides line up with TRBD2. Trimming cost V 2 bases and J 12 bases; bases outside gene matches: 8. This CDR3 region has 14 residues. Germline V gives CDR1 SGHVS, CDR2 FQNEAQ.

The chain is built from TRBV18 and TRBJ1-6, with 9 bases identical to TRBD1. The CDR3 covers 14 residues. The V gene's germline CDR1 is KGHSH and CDR2 LQKENI. The V segment lost 3 bases and the J segment 7 bases; nucleotides outside the gene matches: 1. The CDR3 sequence: CASSPGQGNSPLHF. In nucleotides, the CDR3 is TGTGCCAGCTCACCTGGACAGGGGAATTCACCCCTCCACTTT.

As to this clone: Other DNA sequences of this sample code for an identical CDR3. This sequence joins TRBV5-1 and TRBJ1-1; TRBD1 agrees at 8 bases. V trimming: 0 bases; J trimming: 2 bases; junction bases outside the gene matches: 3. This CDR3 comprises 15 residues. CDR1 is SGHRS and CDR2 is YFSETQ in the germline V gene. The CDR3 nucleotides read TGCGCCAGCAGCTTGGCCGGACAGGGTAACACTGAAGCTTTCTTT. Translated: CASSLAGQGNTEAFF.

This chain uses TRBV7-2 with TRBJ2-3, with 12 bases fitting TRBD2. The CDR3 extends over 15 amino acids. J was trimmed by 6 bases and V by 2 bases; bases with no gene match: 3. Germline V gene data show CDR1 as SGHTA and CDR2 as FQGNSA. The CDR3 DNA is TGTGCCAGCAGCTTACTAGCGGGGGGGCGCGATACGCAGTATTTT. It codes for CASSLLAGGRDTQYF. Complete variable domain (other parts from reference TRBV7-2 and TRBJ2-3): GAGVSQSPSNKVTEKGKDVELRCDPISGHTALYWYRQSLGQGLEFLIYFQGNSAPDKSGLPSDRFSAERTGGSVSTLTIQRTQQEDSAVYLCASSLLAGGRDTQYFGPGTRLTVL.

The genes are TRBV2 and TRBJ2-5; 12 positions agree with TRBD1. With 6 bases clipped from V and 11 bases from J, the junction kept 13 bases outside the gene matches. The CDR3 extends over 15 amino acids. Germline loops: CDR1 SNHLY, CDR2 FYNNEI. The CDR3 DNA reads as TGTGCCAGCAGGAAACCGGGACAGGGGGCCGGTGAGCAGTACTTC. Protein product: CASRKPGQGAGEQYF.

The chain's CDR3 is CASSQTGIGEKLFF. The CDR3 nucleotides are TGTGCCAGCAGCCAGACAGGGATCGGCGAAAAACTGTTTTTT. V usage is TRBV27 and J usage is TRBJ1-4; 7 bases are a match to TRBD1. There are 14 residues in the CDR3. The germline gives CDR1 MNHEY, CDR2 SMNVEV (reference sequence). J lost 8 bases, V lost 6 bases, and 9 bases had no gene match.

This chain links TRBV29-1 with TRBJ1-1; 10 positions agree with TRBD1. V lost 7 bases, J lost 10 bases, and 9 bases stayed unmatched. CDR1 and CDR2 from the germline V gene are SQVTM and ANQGSEA. The CDR3 runs 12 residues. The chain's CDR3 is CSADRGYLGAFF. Here the CDR3 DNA reads TGCAGCGCGGACAGGGGGTATCTAGGAGCTTTCTTT.

The chain combines TRBV18 with TRBJ1-5; 8 bases are shared with TRBD1. J gave up 2 bases and V 3 bases, and 3 bases lay outside the gene matches. Germline CDR1 and CDR2: KGHSH and LQKENI. This CDR3 region has 15 residues. This chain's CDR3 is CASSPDRGGNQPQHF. The CDR3 DNA reads as TGTGCCAGCTCACCCGACAGGGGTGGCAATCAGCCCCAGCATTTT.

Here the CDR3 reads CASSLSEVDYGYTF. In nucleotides, the CDR3 is TGCGCCAGCAGCTTGTCGGAGGTGGACTATGGCTACACCTTC. V is TRBV5-1 and J is TRBJ1-2; unclear D gene. Germline lookup yields CDR1 SGHRS and CDR2 YFSETQ. Trimming shortened V by 1 base and J by 3 bases, and 10 bases separated the two germline ends. CDR3 size: 14 residues.

The CDR3 here is CASSFGLLDSEQYF. CDR3 coding DNA: TGTGCCAGCAGCTTTGGACTCCTGGACTCCGAGCAGTACTTC. The chain combines TRBV7-9 with TRBJ2-7; TRBD2 might be the D (5 bases). Germline CDR1 and CDR2: SEHNR and FQNEAQ (reference sequence). The CDR3 length is 14 residues. Deletions cut 3 bases from V and 6 bases from J, with 15 bases between.

This chain connects TRBV7-6 to TRBJ2-3; D may be TRBD2 (5 bases). Trimming cost V 0 bases and J 4 bases, with 14 bases left between them. CDR3 length: 16 amino acids. CDR1 and CDR2 (germline): SGHVS, FNYEAQ. The chain's CDR3 is CASSLASRGSPDTQYF. The CDR3 DNA reads TGTGCCAGCAGCTTAGCGTCTCGTGGGAGTCCAGATACGCAGTATTTT.

The chain joins TRBV5-1 to TRBJ1-2; TRBD1 might be the D (5 bases). Trimming stripped 0 bases from V and 0 bases from J, with 24 bases between. This CDR3 region has 20 residues. Germline lookup yields CDR1 SGHRS and CDR2 YFSETQ. The CDR3 loop reads CASSLVFLGLQELPNYGYTF. CDR3 bases: TGCGCCAGCAGCTTGGTTTTTTTGGGACTCCAGGAGCTGCCTAACTATGGCTACACCTTC.

This chain links TRBV11-2 with TRBJ1-3, with 7 bases that match TRBD1. CDR1 and CDR2 (germline): SGHAT, FQNNGV. The CDR3 contains 16 residues. V gave up 0 bases and J gave up 0 bases; unmatched junction bases: 2. The CDR3 sequence: CASSLEHRGSGNTIYF. The CDR3 DNA reads as TGTGCCAGCAGCTTAGAACACAGGGGCTCTGGAAACACCATATATTTT.

The chain is built from TRBV19 and TRBJ2-7, with a weak D call TRBD1 (5 bases). From germline, CDR1 is LNHDA and CDR2 SQIVND (reference sequence). The CDR3 has 15 residues. The V end was cut by 4 bases, the J end by 2 bases, with 15 bases between. CDR3 in DNA: TGTGCCAGTAGTACCGATGGGGCTAGAACCTACGAGCAGTACTTC. It translates to CASSTDGARTYEQYF.

The chain has TRBV7-2 and TRBJ2-7; the match to TRBD2 covers 12 bases. The CDR3 has 18 residues. Germline V gene data show CDR1 as SGHTA and CDR2 as FQGNSA. Trimming took 5 bases from V and 1 from J; bases not matched to a gene: 12. The CDR3 nucleotides are TGTGCCAGCAGCAAAGCCCATTGGACTAGCGGGAAGTCCTACGAGCAGTACTTC. This translates into CASSKAHWTSGKSYEQYF.

V and J are TRBV11-2 and TRBJ1-2; no definite D call. In germline, CDR1 is SGHAT, CDR2 FQNNGV. V was cut by 3 bases and J by 8 bases, with 13 bases left in between. This CDR3 contains 13 residues. The CDR3 loop reads CASSLPFIVGYTF. CDR3 DNA: TGTGCCAGCAGCTTGCCTTTTATAGTGGGCTACACCTTC.

The CDR3 sequence: CASSDSGTAFWPQHF. The CDR3 coding sequence is TGTGCCAGCAGTGACTCCGGGACAGCCTTTTGGCCCCAGCATTTT. The chain links TRBV2 to TRBJ1-5, with 7 bases identical to TRBD1. Unmatched junction bases numbered 11, after V lost 3 bases and J lost 9 bases. The CDR3 runs 15 residues. CDR1 and CDR2 from the germline V gene are SNHLY and FYNNEI.

CDR3 region: CASSLGVYGNTEAFF. The CDR3, as DNA: TGCGCCAGCAGCTTGGGAGTGTACGGGAACACTGAAGCTTTCTTT. V and J are TRBV5-1 and TRBJ1-1, with unresolved D. The germline V gene has CDR1 SGHRS and CDR2 YFSETQ. The V and J ends lost 0 bases and 1 base respectively, with 10 bases between them. This CDR3 spans 15 amino acids.

V is TRBV25-1 and J is TRBJ1-1; 8 bases line up with TRBD1. V dropped 9 bases and J dropped 4; count of bases not matched to a gene: 1. The CDR3 has 11 amino acids. Germline CDR1 and CDR2: MGHDK and SYGVNS. The CDR3 nucleotides are TGTGCCAGTACAGGGGGCACTGAAGCTTTCTTT. It is translated as CASTGGTEAFF.

The CDR3, as DNA: TGTGCCAGCAGCTTGGCCGGTCGAAGGGCCCGGGGCACTGAAGCTTTCTTT. It specifies CASSLAGRRARGTEAFF. V usage is TRBV5-4 and J usage is TRBJ1-1; D not resolved. The germline V and J ends were trimmed by 0 bases and 4 bases, with 19 bases remaining between them. The CDR3 spans 17 residues. Germline CDR1 SGHNT, CDR2 YYREEE (reference sequence).

This sequence joins TRBV7-2 and TRBJ1-1, with D possibly TRBD1 on 6 matching bases. The V gene's germline CDR1 is SGHTA and CDR2 FQGNSA. The CDR3 contains 14 residues. V was cut by 7 bases and J by 1 base, with 13 bases left in between. In DNA form, the CDR3 reads TGTGCCAGCATCAAGGGGGGGGCGAACACTGAAGCTTTCTTT. Its protein product is CASIKGGANTEAFF.